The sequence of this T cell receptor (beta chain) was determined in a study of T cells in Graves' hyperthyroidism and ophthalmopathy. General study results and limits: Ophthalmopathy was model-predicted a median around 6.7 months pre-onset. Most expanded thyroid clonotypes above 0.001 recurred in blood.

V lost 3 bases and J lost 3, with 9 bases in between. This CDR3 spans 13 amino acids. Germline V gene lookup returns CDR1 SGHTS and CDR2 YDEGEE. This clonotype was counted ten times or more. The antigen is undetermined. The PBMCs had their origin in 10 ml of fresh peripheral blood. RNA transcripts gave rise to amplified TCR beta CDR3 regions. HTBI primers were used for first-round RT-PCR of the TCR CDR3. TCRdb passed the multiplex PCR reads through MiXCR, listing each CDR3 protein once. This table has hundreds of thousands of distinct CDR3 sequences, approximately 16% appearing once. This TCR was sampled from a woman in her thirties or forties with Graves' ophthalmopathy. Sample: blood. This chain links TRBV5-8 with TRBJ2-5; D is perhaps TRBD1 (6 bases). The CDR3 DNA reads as TGTGCCAGCAGCTCCTGGACAGAAGAGACCCAGTACTTC. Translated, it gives CASSSWTEETQYF. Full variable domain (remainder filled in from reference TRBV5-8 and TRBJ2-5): EAGVTQSPTHLIKTRGQQATLRCSPISGHTSVYWYQQALGLGLQFLLWYDEGEERNRGNFPPRFSGRQFPNYSSELNVNALELEDSALYLCASSSWTEETQYFGPGTRLLVL.